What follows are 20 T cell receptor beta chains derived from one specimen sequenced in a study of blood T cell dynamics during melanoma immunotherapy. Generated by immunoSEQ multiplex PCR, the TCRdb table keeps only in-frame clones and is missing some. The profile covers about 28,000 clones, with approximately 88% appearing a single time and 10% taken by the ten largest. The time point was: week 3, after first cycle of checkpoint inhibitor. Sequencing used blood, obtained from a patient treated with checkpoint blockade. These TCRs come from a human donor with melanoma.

CDR3 sequence reads: CASSETGVNSPLHF. The CDR3 DNA reads TGTGCCAGCAGTGAGACAGGGGTCAATTCACCCCTCCACTTT. The V gene is TRBV2, the J gene TRBJ1-6, with 8 bases fitting TRBD1. Germline V lookup: CDR1 SNHLY, CDR2 FYNNEI. The CDR3 is made up of 14 amino acids. J lost 7 bases, V lost 3 bases, and 2 bases had no gene match.

The CDR3 region is CAWRILMNTEAFF. CDR3 nucleotides: TGTGCCTGGAGGATCCTGATGAACACTGAAGCTTTCTTT. The chain links TRBV30 to TRBJ1-1; no reliable D call. This CDR3 region has 13 residues. V lost 3 bases, J lost 0 bases, and 8 bases lay in between. Germline-derived CDR1 and CDR2 are GTSNPN and SVGIG (reference sequence).

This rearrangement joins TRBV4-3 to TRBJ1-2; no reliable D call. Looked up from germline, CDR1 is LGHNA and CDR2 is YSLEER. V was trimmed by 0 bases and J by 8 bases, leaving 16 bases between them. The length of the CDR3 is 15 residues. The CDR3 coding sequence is TGCGCCAGCAGCCAAGATCTTAGGGTACGAGAAGGCTACACCTTC. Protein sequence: CASSQDLRVREGYTF.

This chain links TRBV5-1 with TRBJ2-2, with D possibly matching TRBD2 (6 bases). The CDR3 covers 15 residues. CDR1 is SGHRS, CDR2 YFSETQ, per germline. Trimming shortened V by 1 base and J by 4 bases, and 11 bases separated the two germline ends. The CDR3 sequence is CASSLRGLFTGELFF. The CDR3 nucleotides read TGCGCCAGCAGCTTGAGGGGACTCTTCACCGGGGAGCTGTTTTTT.

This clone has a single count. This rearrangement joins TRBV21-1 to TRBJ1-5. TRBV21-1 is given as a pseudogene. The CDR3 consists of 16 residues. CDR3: CASSNQGRRANQPQHF. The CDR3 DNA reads TGTGCCAGCAGCAACCAGGGAAGGAGGGCTAATCAGCCCCAGCATTTT.

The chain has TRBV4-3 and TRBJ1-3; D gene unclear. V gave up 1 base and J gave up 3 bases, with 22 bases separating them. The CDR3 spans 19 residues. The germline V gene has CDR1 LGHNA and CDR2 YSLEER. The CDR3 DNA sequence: TGCGCCAGCAGCCAAGCCACTCTTGGAGGAGCATCCGGTGGAAACACCATATATTTT. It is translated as CASSQATLGGASGGNTIYF.

CDR3 in DNA: TGTGCCAGCAGCCTAGACAACAATCAGCCCCAGCATTTT. Translated, it gives CASSLDNNQPQHF. The genes are TRBV5-5 and TRBJ1-5, with D unclear. CDR3 length equals 13 residues. In germline, CDR1 is SGHKS, CDR2 YYEKEE (reference sequence). Trimming left V 4 bases short and J 3 bases short, with 8 bases between.

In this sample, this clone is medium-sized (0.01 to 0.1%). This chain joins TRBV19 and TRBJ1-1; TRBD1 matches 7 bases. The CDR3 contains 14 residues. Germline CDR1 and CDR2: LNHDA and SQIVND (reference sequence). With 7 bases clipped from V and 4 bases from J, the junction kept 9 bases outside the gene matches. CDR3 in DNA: TGTGCCAGTACTCTAACAGGGGAGAGCACTGAAGCTTTCTTT. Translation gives CASTLTGESTEAFF.

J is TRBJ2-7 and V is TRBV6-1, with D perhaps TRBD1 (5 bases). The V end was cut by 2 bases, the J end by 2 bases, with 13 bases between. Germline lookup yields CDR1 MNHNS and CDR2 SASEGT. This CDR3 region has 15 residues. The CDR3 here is CASSEPRRDPYEQYF. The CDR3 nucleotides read TGTGCCAGCAGTGAACCCCGCAGGGATCCCTACGAGCAGTACTTC.

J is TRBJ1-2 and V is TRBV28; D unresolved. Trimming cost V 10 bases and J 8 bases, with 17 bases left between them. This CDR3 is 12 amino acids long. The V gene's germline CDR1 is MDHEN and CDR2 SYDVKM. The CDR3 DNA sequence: TGTGCCACTACTGAGACGGTGTCAGGCTACACCTTC. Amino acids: CATTETVSGYTF.

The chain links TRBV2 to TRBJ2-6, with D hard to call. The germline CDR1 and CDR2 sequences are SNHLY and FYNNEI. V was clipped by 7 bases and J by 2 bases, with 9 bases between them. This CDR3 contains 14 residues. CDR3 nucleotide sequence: TGTGCCAGCAAGAAAGGTGCTGGGGCCAACGTCCTGACTTTC. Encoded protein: CASKKGAGANVLTF.

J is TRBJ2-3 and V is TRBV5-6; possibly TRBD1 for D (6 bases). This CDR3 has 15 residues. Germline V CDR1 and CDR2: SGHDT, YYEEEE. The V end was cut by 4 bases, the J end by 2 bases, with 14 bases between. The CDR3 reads CASSAGDTSTDTQYF. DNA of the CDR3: TGTGCCAGCAGCGCAGGGGACACTTCCACAGATACGCAGTATTTT.

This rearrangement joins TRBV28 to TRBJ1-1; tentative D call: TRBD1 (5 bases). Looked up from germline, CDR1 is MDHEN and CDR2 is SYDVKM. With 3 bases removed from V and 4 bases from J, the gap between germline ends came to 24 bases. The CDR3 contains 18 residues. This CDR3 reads CASSFTTENWGYSTEAFF. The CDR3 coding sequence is TGTGCCAGCAGTTTCACGACAGAGAACTGGGGTTATTCCACTGAAGCTTTCTTT.

CDR3 in amino acids: CASTLYGEYQETQYF. CDR3 nucleotide sequence: TGTGCCAGCACCCTATACGGCGAGTACCAAGAGACCCAGTACTTC. This chain joins TRBV7-9 and TRBJ2-5; D is undetermined. Trimming removed 7 bases from V and 0 bases from J, with 15 bases in between. The CDR3 contains 15 residues. Germline V CDR1 and CDR2: SEHNR, FQNEAQ (reference sequence).

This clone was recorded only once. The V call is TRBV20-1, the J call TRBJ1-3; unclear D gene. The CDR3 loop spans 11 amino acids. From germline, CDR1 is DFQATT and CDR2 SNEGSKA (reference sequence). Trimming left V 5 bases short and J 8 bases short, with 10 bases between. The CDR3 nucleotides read TGCAGTGCTCCATCCGGGGACACCATATATTTT. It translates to CSAPSGDTIYF.

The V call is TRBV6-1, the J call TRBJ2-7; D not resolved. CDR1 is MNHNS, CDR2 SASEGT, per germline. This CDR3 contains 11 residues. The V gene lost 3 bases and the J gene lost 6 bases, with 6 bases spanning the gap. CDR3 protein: CASSDMTEQYF. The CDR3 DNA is TGTGCCAGCAGTGACATGACCGAGCAGTACTTC.

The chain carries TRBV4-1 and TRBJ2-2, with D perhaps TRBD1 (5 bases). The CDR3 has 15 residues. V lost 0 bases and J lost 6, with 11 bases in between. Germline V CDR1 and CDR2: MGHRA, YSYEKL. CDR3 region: CASSQENQGAGELFF. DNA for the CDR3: TGCGCCAGCAGCCAAGAAAACCAGGGTGCCGGGGAGCTGTTTTTT.

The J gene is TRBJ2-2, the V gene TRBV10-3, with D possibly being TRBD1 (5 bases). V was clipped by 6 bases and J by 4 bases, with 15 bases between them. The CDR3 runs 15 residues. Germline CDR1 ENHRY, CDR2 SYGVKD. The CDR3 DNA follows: TGTGCCATCAGGGGTGCGACAGACGTCACCGGGGAGCTGTTTTTT. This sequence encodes CAIRGATDVTGELFF.

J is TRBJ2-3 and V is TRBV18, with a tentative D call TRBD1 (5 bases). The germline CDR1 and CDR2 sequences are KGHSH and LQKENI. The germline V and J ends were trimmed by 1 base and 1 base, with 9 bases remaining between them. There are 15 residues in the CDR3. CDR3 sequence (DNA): TGTGCCAGCTCACCACAGGGGTTTGGCACAGATACGCAGTATTTT. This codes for CASSPQGFGTDTQYF.

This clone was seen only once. In DNA, the CDR3 is TGCGCCAGCAGCTTGGTAAGGGGCTTGAACACTGAAGCTTTCTTT. Encoded protein: CASSLVRGLNTEAFF. This chain connects TRBV5-1 to TRBJ1-1, with D perhaps matching TRBD1 (5 bases). Looked up from germline, CDR1 is SGHRS and CDR2 is YFSETQ. The CDR3 length is 15 residues. Trimming shortened V by 0 bases and J by 0 bases, and 9 bases separated the two germline ends.